These 7 T cell receptor beta chains were sequenced from one sample in a study of regulatory T cells in long-lasting Graves disease. Time point denoted: persistent/refractory GD, antithyroid drugs over 5 years with positive TRAb. There was RNA extracted from PBMCs, and the TCR library was made from it. Relying on iRepertoire HTBI primers and Arm-PCR of CDR3 regions, the team built TCR beta libraries. Via MiXCR, TCRdb re-called the multiplex PCR reads, giving one row per CDR3 protein. This sample carries 400,000 to 500,000 distinct CDR3 sequences, 21% of them seen once, and the ten largest clones take roughly an eighth. The specimen comprised peripheral blood mononuclear cells (PBMCs), sampled when the disease was refractory, from a patient treated with antithyroid drugs. The receptors shown here come from a female donor with Graves disease.

The chain couples TRBV6-2 or TRBV6-3 to TRBJ1-1, with unresolved D. CDR1 and CDR2 from the germline V gene are MNHEY and SVGEGT. The CDR3 length is 12 residues. Trimming took 5 bases from V and 11 from J, leaving 15 bases between them. The CDR3 bases are TGTGCCAGCAGTGAAGGAAGGGCCTGGGCTTTCTTT. It yields the protein CASSEGRAWAFF.

The chain uses TRBV20-1 and TRBJ2-3, with D possibly TRBD2 on 5 matching bases. This CDR3 has 16 residues. V lost 0 bases and J 0 bases, leaving 13 bases between the germline ends. Germline V gene data show CDR1 as DFQATT and CDR2 as SNEGSKA (reference sequence). The DNA of the CDR3 is TGCAGTGCTAGAGATTTCAGCGGAGCTAGCACAGATACGCAGTATTTT. Its translation is CSARDFSGASTDTQYF.

This chain joins TRBV6-1 and TRBJ1-1, with 8 bases aligning to TRBD1. Germline V gives CDR1 MNHNS, CDR2 SASEGT. The CDR3 contains 16 residues. V trimming: 7 bases; J trimming: 3 bases; junction bases outside the gene matches: 13. CDR3 region: CASNALSGTGDTEAFF. The CDR3 DNA reads as TGTGCCAGCAACGCCCTTTCCGGGACAGGAGACACTGAAGCTTTCTTT.

This clonotype appeared a few times. The rearrangement uses TRBV9 and TRBJ2-2; tentative D call: TRBD1 (6 bases). CDR1 is SGDLS and CDR2 is YYNGEE in the germline V gene. Trimming pared 0 bases from V and 4 bases from J, leaving 10 bases between. There are 15 residues in the CDR3. In DNA form, the CDR3 reads TGTGCCAGCAGCGTAGTTGGACAGAGCACCGGGGAGCTGTTTTTT. Translated: CASSVVGQSTGELFF.

The V gene is TRBV28, the J gene TRBJ2-3, with no clear D. The CDR3 is 14 residues long. The V gene lost 4 bases and the J gene lost 2 bases, with 10 bases spanning the gap. Looked up from germline, CDR1 is MDHEN and CDR2 is SYDVKM. CDR3 residues: CASSSAADTDTQYF. For the CDR3, the DNA is TGTGCCAGCAGTTCGGCCGCGGACACAGATACGCAGTATTTT.

This clonotype appeared many times. The chain uses TRBV28 and TRBJ1-4, with a possible D match to TRBD1 (6 bases). The CDR3 runs to 15 residues. Per the germline V gene, CDR1 is MDHEN and CDR2 is SYDVKM. V was pared by 4 bases and J by 5 bases, with 14 bases between. The DNA for the CDR3 is TGTGCCAGCAGTTCGCAGGGGAATGGGAATGAAAAACTGTTTTTT. Amino acid sequence: CASSSQGNGNEKLFF.

This clonotype was counted only a few times. This chain links TRBV28 with TRBJ2-3; D is ambiguous. The CDR3 spans 15 residues. Germline V gene sequence: CDR1 MDHEN, CDR2 SYDVKM. Deletions cut 1 base from V and 0 bases from J, with 8 bases between. CDR3 amino acids: CASSLLVGSTDTQYF. The CDR3 DNA follows: TGTGCCAGCAGTTTATTAGTTGGTAGCACAGATACGCAGTATTTT.